Listed below are T cell receptor beta chains from one sample, sequenced in a study of T cells in Graves' hyperthyroidism and ophthalmopathy. A single record per CDR3 protein comes from TCRdb applying MiXCR to the multiplex PCR reads. The sample consists of 300,000 to 350,000 distinct CDR3 sequences, around 16% of them appearing once. Sequencing input: blood. Receptors were obtained from a man between 25 and 39 years old with Graves' hyperthyroidism. The CDR3 runs from the conserved cysteine through the conserved F or W. Fields, in order: V gene, D gene, J gene, clone size, CDR3 DNA, CDR3 protein. The D gene is left open where the match is weak. Size is omitted from some rows. Given values are once, few, many or a class for expanded clones.

>TRBV6-1|-|TRBJ2-1|few
TGTGCCAGCAGTGAAGAGGTAGCGGCCTACAATGAGCAGTTCTTC
CASSEEVAAYNEQFF
>TRBV7-2|TRBD1|TRBJ1-3|few
TGTGCCAGCAGCCGGGACAGGGGGAGCTCTGGAAACACCATATATTTT
CASSRDRGSSGNTIYF
>TRBV6-1|TRBD2|TRBJ2-5|many
TGTGCCAGCAGTGAAGAGGGGGGACTAGCGGCAGTCCGGGGGACCCAGTACTTC
CASSEEGGLAAVRGTQYF
>TRBV9|-|TRBJ2-1|few
TGTGCCAGCAGCGGCCCACAGGGGAGGTCGGGTTACAATGAGCAGTTCTTC
CASSGPQGRSGYNEQFF
>TRBV7-9|-|TRBJ1-1|many
TGTGCCAGCAGCTCATACAGGGTCGCTGAAGCTTTCTTT
CASSSYRVAEAFF
>TRBV20-1|TRBD2|TRBJ2-1|many
TGCAGTGCTAGAGCTAGCGGGATAAGGCAGTTCTTC
CSARASGIRQFF
>TRBV7-9|TRBD2|TRBJ2-7|-
TGTGCCAGCAGCTTAGATGTACTAGCGGGGAGCTCCTACGAGCAGTACTTC
CASSLDVLAGSSYEQYF
>TRBV4-1|-|TRBJ1-4|-
TGCGCCAGCAGCCAAGTCCAAGGAAATGAAAAACTGTCTTTT
CASSQVQGNEKLSF
>TRBV6-4|TRBD2|TRBJ2-5|few
TGTGCCAGCAGTGCGGGAGGGCCGGGAGGAGAGACCCAGTACTTC
CASSAGGPGGETQYF
>TRBV2|-|TRBJ1-4|few
TGTGCCAGCAGTGAAGGGGGGGCTAGTGAAAAACTGTTTTTT
CASSEGGASEKLFF
>TRBV24-1|TRBD2|TRBJ2-1|few
TGTGCCACCAGTCCCAGCGGGAGTAACAATGAGCAGTTCTTC
CATSPSGSNNEQFF
>TRBV27|-|TRBJ1-6|-
TGTGCCAGCAGTTTATCGATCGGGGGGCTCTATAATTCACCCCTCCACTTT
CASSLSIGGLYNSPLHF
>TRBV6-1|TRBD2|TRBJ2-5|many
TGTGCCAGCATGACTAGCGGTGGGGGAGAGACCCAGTACTTC
CASMTSGGGETQYF
>TRBV7-2|TRBD2|TRBJ2-3|many
TGTGCCAGCAGCTTAGAGGGACTAGGCACAGATACGCAGTATTTT
CASSLEGLGTDTQYF
>TRBV28|-|TRBJ1-1|many
TGTGCCAGCAGTCCCTGGACCCCAGTGAACACTGAAGCTTTCTTT
CASSPWTPVNTEAFF
>TRBV24-1|TRBD1|TRBJ1-4|many
TGTGCCACCAGTGATTCTGGACAGGGTAACGAAAAACTGTTTTTT
CATSDSGQGNEKLFF
>TRBV3-1|-|TRBJ1-1|few
TGTGCCAGCAGCCAGGGACTAACGGAGACCGAAGCTTTCTTT
CASSQGLTETEAFF
>TRBV28|TRBD1|TRBJ1-3|many
TGTGCCAGCAGCTATGGGACAGAAAACACCATATATTTT
CASSYGTENTIYF
>TRBV30|-|TRBJ1-5|-
TGTGCCTGGGGCGGACCAGAGGGGCAGCCCCAGCATTTT
CAWGGPEGQPQHF
>TRBV12-3/TRBV12-4|-|TRBJ1-1|-
TGTGCCAGCACCCTAGGACACGCGAACACTGAAGCTTTCTTT
CASTLGHANTEAFF
>TRBV28|-|TRBJ2-1|many
TGTGCCAGCAGCTTCCCCTTGATTGGAAATGAGCAGTTCTTC
CASSFPLIGNEQFF
>TRBV3-1|TRBD2|TRBJ2-3|few
TGTGCCAGCAGCCTGGGCCTCGGGACTACCACAGATACGCAGTATTTT
CASSLGLGTTTDTQYF
>TRBV24-1|TRBD2|TRBJ2-3|-
TGTGCCACCAGTGATTCCCAAAGTACTAGCGGCCGGGGTGATACGCAGTATTTT
CATSDSQSTSGRGDTQYF
>TRBV9|TRBD1|TRBJ1-3|-
TGTGCCAGCAGCGGCAGGGGGACCTATTCTGGAAACACCATATATTTT
CASSGRGTYSGNTIYF
>TRBV3-1|-|TRBJ1-2|many
TGTGCCAGCAGCCCGATTCGGGGCTATGGCTACACCTTC
CASSPIRGYGYTF
>TRBV29-1|TRBD1|TRBJ1-2|few
TGCAGCGTGCGGACAGGCTATGGCTACACCTTC
CSVRTGYGYTF
>TRBV7-2|-|TRBJ2-3|many
TGTGCCAGCAGCTTAGATCGTACAGATACGCAGTATTTT
CASSLDRTDTQYF
>TRBV7-2|-|TRBJ2-3|-
TGTGCCAGCAGCCGTGACCCTAGCGAGAATACGCAGTATTTT
CASSRDPSENTQYF
>TRBV28|TRBD1|TRBJ2-6|-
TGTGCCAGCAGCCTCTGGACAGGCCTCTCTGGGGCCAACGTCCTGACTTTC
CASSLWTGLSGANVLTF
>TRBV24-1|TRBD2|TRBJ2-7|many
TGTGCCACCAGTGATGGGACTAGCGGGAGTCTACACTACGAGCAGTACTTC
CATSDGTSGSLHYEQYF
>TRBV7-9|TRBD1|TRBJ1-1|few
TGTGCCAGCAGCCCATGGGACAGTGGTACTGAAGCTTTCTTT
CASSPWDSGTEAFF
>TRBV5-1|TRBD2|TRBJ2-1|many
TGCGCCAGCAGCCCCGGGACTACCTACAATGAGCAGTTCTTC
CASSPGTTYNEQFF
>TRBV7-9|-|TRBJ2-7|many
TGTGCCAGCACCCCCTCGGACAGAAACTACGAGCAGTACTTC
CASTPSDRNYEQYF
>TRBV5-1|-|TRBJ1-6|few
TGCGCCAGCAGCCCATGGACAGCAAAGAATTCACCCCTCCACTTT
CASSPWTAKNSPLHF
>TRBV6-5|-|TRBJ1-5|-
TGTGCCAGCAGTTGGGAATTGAAAGACGTTAATCAGCCCCAGCATTTT
CASSWELKDVNQPQHF
>TRBV2|-|TRBJ2-7|many
TGTGCCAGCAGTGAGGGGACATCTGCCTACGAGCAGTACTTC
CASSEGTSAYEQYF
>TRBV5-1|TRBD1|TRBJ2-5|-
TGCGCCAGCAGCTCGACAGGGGGCGACGGGACCCAGTACTTC
CASSSTGGDGTQYF
>TRBV2|-|TRBJ2-3|many
TGTGCCAGCAGTGAACCCCCCTGGGGTCCCCCGGAGGATACGCAGTATTTT
CASSEPPWGPPEDTQYF
>TRBV11-1|TRBD1|TRBJ2-7|many
TGTGCCAGCAGCTTAAGGGACAGGGCCTACGAGCAGTACTTC
CASSLRDRAYEQYF
>TRBV6-1|TRBD2|TRBJ2-7|few
TGTGCCAGCAGTTCACCGGGACTAGTATCCTACGAGCAGTACTTC
CASSSPGLVSYEQYF
>TRBV6-4|TRBD1|TRBJ2-7|few
TGTGCCAGCAGTGACCCCAGGACCCCTCCGACAGGGGGCTTCTACGAGCAGTACTTC
CASSDPRTPPTGGFYEQYF
>TRBV5-1|TRBD1|TRBJ2-7|-
TGCGCCAGCAGCGTGGGACAGTACCCCTACGAGCAGTACTTC
CASSVGQYPYEQYF
>TRBV19|-|TRBJ1-2|few
TGTGCCAGTAGTATAGAGGGGGCCCGCTACACCTTC
CASSIEGARYTF
>TRBV7-3|-|TRBJ2-3|few
TGTGCCAGCAGCGGCCAGAGCGGGAGCACAGATACGCAGTATTTT
CASSGQSGSTDTQYF
>TRBV20-1|TRBD2|TRBJ2-7|few
TGCAGTGCTAGAGTGGCTAGCGGGGGGTACGAGCAGTACTTC
CSARVASGGYEQYF
>TRBV6-1|-|TRBJ1-2|-
TGTGCCAGCAGTTATCGTCGTGGGGGTGCTGGCTACACCTTC
CASSYRRGGAGYTF
>TRBV19|TRBD1|TRBJ1-5|-
TGTGCCAGTAGTAAAACAGGGGGCGCCGGACAGCCCCAGCATTTT
CASSKTGGAGQPQHF
>TRBV20-1|-|TRBJ1-1|-
TGCAGTGCTAGAGGGACAGTCCTCAACACTGAAGCTTTCTTT
CSARGTVLNTEAFF
>TRBV6-5|-|TRBJ2-1|many
TGTGCCAGCAGTTATGAAGGGGCCAATGAGCAGTTCTTC
CASSYEGANEQFF
>TRBV7-9|-|TRBJ1-1|-
TGTGCCAGCAGCTCGGGGCAGGGAACGAACACTGAAGCTTTCTTT
CASSSGQGTNTEAFF
>TRBV9|-|TRBJ1-2|-
TGTGCCAGCAGCGTAGACTGGGGCCACTATGGCTACACCTTC
CASSVDWGHYGYTF
>TRBV6-1|-|TRBJ1-5|-
TGTGCCAGCAGGGCGAGCGGCAATCAGCCCCAGCATTTT
CASRASGNQPQHF
>TRBV7-9|-|TRBJ2-5|-
TGTGCCAGCAGCCGCCTAAGCCTAGGAGAGACCCAGTACTTC
CASSRLSLGETQYF